The 3 T cell receptor beta chains below come from one sample, sequenced in a study of T cell changes during pregnancy in multiple sclerosis (dated by TCRdb to about 2019). The library relied on the immunoSEQ multiplex PCR assay. TCRdb took this table from immuneACCESS and kept in-frame rearrangements with V and J called. Such tables lack part of the clones; where checked against another copy, unresolved V genes explain under half of the gap, and the rest is unexplained. The sample has 55,000 to 85,000 clones on record, approximately 94% of them singletons. Of the sample, about 0.61% is held by the ten largest clones. Material: peripheral blood, obtained in the third trimester of pregnancy. These receptors all come from a female donor with multiple sclerosis, enrolled in a pregnancy study.

The chain employs TRBV19 and TRBJ1-1, with 8 bases matching TRBD1. V trimming: 6 bases; J trimming: 1 base; junction bases outside the gene matches: 4. CDR1 and CDR2 from the germline V gene are LNHDA and SQIVND (reference sequence). The CDR3 has 14 residues. CDR3 DNA sequence: TGTGCCAGTAGCCTTGGACAGGGGAACACTGAAGCTTTCTTT. Translated, it gives CASSLGQGNTEAFF.

V usage is TRBV29-1 and J usage is TRBJ1-1; D is perhaps TRBD1 (5 bases). This CDR3 has 13 amino acids. V was cut by 7 bases and J by 8 bases, with 20 bases left in between. Germline V gives CDR1 SQVTM, CDR2 ANQGSEA. In nucleotides, the CDR3 is TGCAGCGCCGCAAGGCTCCGCAGGGTAGAAGCTTTCTTT. Protein product: CSAARLRRVEAFF.

This sequence joins TRBV11-2 and TRBJ1-6; the D is unclear. The CDR3 is made up of 14 amino acids. The germline V gene encodes CDR1 SGHAT and CDR2 FQNNGV. V lost 4 bases, J lost 2 bases, and 6 bases lay in between. The CDR3 spells CASSSGAYNSPLHF. The CDR3, as DNA: TGTGCCAGCAGCTCCGGGGCCTATAATTCACCCCTCCACTTT.